The clone carrying this T cell receptor (beta chain) was found many times. The antigen is undetermined. TCR beta CDR3 regions were amplified from RNA transcripts. HTBI primers were employed in first-round RT-PCR, then a second-round multiplex PCR followed. TCRdb passed the multiplex PCR reads through MiXCR, listing each CDR3 protein once. The sample yields a few hundred thousand distinct CDR3 sequences, approximately 20% seen once. This specimen comes from a study of Graves' ophthalmopathy and Graves' hyperthyroidism. Study-wide results and limits: Distinction of ophthalmopathy from stable hyperthyroidism by a 13-signature model reached over 85% sensitivity and 75% to 83% specificity.

It was on clinical symptoms, serum thyroxine, TRAb, thyroid ultrasound and orbital computed tomography that diagnosis relied. The CDR3 is 15 residues long. The germline V gene encodes CDR1 DFQATT and CDR2 SNEGSKA (reference sequence). V trimming: 1 base; J trimming: 4 bases; junction bases outside the gene matches: 6. The specimen sequenced was peripheral blood. The chain carries TRBV20-1 and TRBJ1-1, with 10 bases identical to TRBD1. This TCR was sampled from a woman between 18 and 29 years old with Graves' ophthalmopathy. The CDR3, as DNA: TGCAGTGCTAGAGGAGTTGACAGGGGGCTCACTGAAGCTTTCTTT. Residues: CSARGVDRGLTEAFF.